The 16 T cell receptor beta chains below all came from one sample that was sequenced in a study of vaccination effects on CD4 cells after COVID-19. TCRdb's copy holds only in-frame clones and misses some; the assay was immunoSEQ multiplex PCR. The repertoire has 63,000 or so clones, 65% to 85% of them found once; the top ten carry less than 5.5%. These receptors' targets are unknown. Before any sequencing was done, the ViraFEST assay used viral peptide pools to expand antigen-specific CD4+ T cells. The culture ran for 10 to 11 days, and then CD4+ T cells were isolated. This person's SARS-CoV-2 infection, confirmed by PCR, occurred between March and December 2020. The source was CD4+ T cells from PBMCs cultured with HIV peptides, collected before COVID-19 vaccination. Subset: HIV-1 Nef peptide pool negative control/reference culture. The receptors stem from a human donor who had a prior SARS-CoV-2 infection.

V usage is TRBV15 and J usage is TRBJ2-5; D gene uncertain. The CDR3 is made up of 13 amino acids. Between the trimmed V and J ends, which lost 0 bases and 5 bases, there was a span of 7 bases. Germline-derived CDR1 and CDR2 are LNHNV and YYDKDF (reference sequence). CDR3 nucleotide sequence: TGTGCCACCAGCAGAGATAACTACGAGACCCAGTACTTC. Amino acid sequence: CATSRDNYETQYF.

This chain joins TRBV12-5 and TRBJ2-5, with 10 bases fitting TRBD2. Germline lookup yields CDR1 LGHNT and CDR2 FRNRAP. After removal of 1 base from V and 5 bases from J, the junction contained 4 bases not matched to a gene. CDR3 length: 15 residues. The CDR3, as DNA: TGTGCTAGTGGTTTGGGGTCTAGCGGGAGTGAGACCCAGTACTTC. Its protein is CASGLGSSGSETQYF.

This clone was seen just once. The V and J genes are TRBV4-2 and TRBJ1-5, with 7 bases matching TRBD1. Germline V CDR1 and CDR2: LGHNA, YNFKEQ. V shed 4 bases, J shed 7 bases, and the junction held 10 bases outside the gene matches. The CDR3 consists of 15 residues. The CDR3 region is CASSREQGSSQPQHF. In nucleotides, the CDR3 is TGTGCCAGCAGCCGGGAACAGGGGAGCAGCCAGCCCCAGCATTTT.

This chain joins TRBV10-3 and TRBJ1-3; D is undetermined. The germline CDR1 and CDR2 sequences are ENHRY and SYGVKD. This CDR3 comprises 15 residues. Trimming took off 7 bases at V and 0 bases at J, with 13 bases between the two ends. CDR3 coding DNA: TGTGCCATCATGACCTTAAGGACCTCTGGAAACACCATATATTTT. Protein sequence: CAIMTLRTSGNTIYF.

This clone was detected only once. The chain joins TRBV5-8 to TRBJ2-5; 14 bases agree with TRBD2. The CDR3 is made up of 19 amino acids. Germline V lookup: CDR1 SGHTS, CDR2 YDEGEE. J was trimmed by 2 bases and V by 3 bases; bases with no gene match: 12. In nucleotides, the CDR3 is TGTGCCAGCAGCTACGGACTAGCGGGGGGCCTCGACGGACAAGAGACCCAGTACTTC. Translated: CASSYGLAGGLDGQETQYF. Drawing the rest from reference TRBV5-8 and TRBJ2-5, the complete variable domain is EAGVTQSPTHLIKTRGQQATLRCSPISGHTSVYWYQQALGLGLQFLLWYDEGEERNRGNFPPRFSGRQFPNYSSELNVNALELEDSALYLCASSYGLAGGLDGQETQYFGPGTRLLVL.

The J gene is TRBJ1-1, the V gene TRBV5-1, with D uncertain. The CDR3 spans 13 residues. Germline values: CDR1 SGHRS, CDR2 YFSETQ. V was pared by 2 bases and J by 7 bases, with 12 bases between. The CDR3 DNA sequence: TGCGCCAGCAGCTTAGCGTGGGAAAGTGAAGCTTTCTTT. As protein: CASSLAWESEAFF.

This clone was seen only once. The J gene is TRBJ2-1, the V gene TRBV15, with D uncertain. The germline CDR1 and CDR2 sequences are LNHNV and YYDKDF (reference sequence). V was trimmed by 0 bases and J by 7 bases, leaving 10 bases between them. There are 14 residues in the CDR3. Here the CDR3 DNA reads TGTGCCACCAGCAGAGATTTAATCGAAAATGAGCAGTTCTTC. Translating gives CATSRDLIENEQFF.

The chain combines TRBV4-1 with TRBJ2-3, with 9 bases fitting TRBD2. The CDR3 runs to 16 residues. Unmatched junction bases numbered 7, after V lost 2 bases and J lost 4 bases. The germline V gene encodes CDR1 MGHRA and CDR2 YSYEKL. As DNA, the CDR3 is TGCGCCAGCAGCCAACTAGCGGGATCCCACCCAGATACGCAGTATTTT. Its translation: CASSQLAGSHPDTQYF.

The V and J genes are TRBV30 and TRBJ2-5, with no clear D. This CDR3 has 17 amino acids. Trimming removed 0 bases at V and 4 bases at J, with 21 bases between. Germline loops: CDR1 GTSNPN, CDR2 SVGIG (reference sequence). CDR3 nucleotides: TGTGCCTGGAGTGTACTTTTAAGGAGAATTTCGGGAGAGACCCAGTACTTC. It encodes CAWSVLLRRISGETQYF.

This clone has only a few counts. CDR3 DNA: TGTGCCAGCAGCTGGGCCCCCCCCTTGGAGCAGTACTTC. Encoded protein: CASSWAPPLEQYF. The V gene is TRBV5-4, the J gene TRBJ2-7; D uncertain. The V gene lost 3 bases and the J gene lost 7 bases, with 14 bases spanning the gap. CDR1 and CDR2 from the germline V gene are SGHNT and YYREEE (reference sequence). The CDR3 is 13 residues long.

The chain carries TRBV4-1 and TRBJ2-7; D remains ambiguous. This CDR3 has 13 residues. Trimming shortened V by 0 bases and J by 6 bases, and 9 bases separated the two germline ends. The germline CDR1 and CDR2 sequences are MGHRA and YSYEKL. The CDR3: CASSQDHGGEQYF. As DNA, the CDR3 is TGCGCCAGCAGCCAAGATCATGGTGGCGAGCAGTACTTC.

The V call is TRBV19, the J call TRBJ2-7, with 9 bases lining up with TRBD1. This CDR3 contains 15 residues. CDR1 LNHDA and CDR2 SQIVND come from the germline V gene (reference sequence). After removal of 8 bases from V and 4 bases from J, the junction contained 12 bases not matched to a gene. The CDR3 here is CASSKAGTGNYEQYF. In DNA form, the CDR3 reads TGTGCCAGTTCGAAAGCCGGGACAGGGAATTACGAGCAGTACTTC.

This chain uses TRBV20-1 with TRBJ2-7, with D unresolved. The CDR3 runs to 14 residues. V was pared by 3 bases and J by 0 bases, with 12 bases between. Per germline, CDR1 DFQATT and CDR2 SNEGSKA (reference sequence). The DNA for the CDR3 is TGCAGTGCTAGTGATAGTGGAACCTCCTACGAGCAGTACTTC. As protein: CSASDSGTSYEQYF.

The CDR3: CASSLFGSGNTIYF. CDR3 nucleotide sequence: TGTGCCAGCAGTTTATTCGGCTCTGGAAACACCATATATTTT. V and J are TRBV28 and TRBJ1-3; D is unclear. V lost 1 base and J 0 bases, leaving 4 bases between the germline ends. Looked up from germline, CDR1 is MDHEN and CDR2 is SYDVKM. The CDR3 is made up of 14 amino acids.

The J gene is TRBJ2-1, the V gene TRBV14, with 7 bases matching TRBD2. Germline CDR1 is SGHDN and CDR2 is FVKESK. The CDR3 length is 13 residues. The trim removed 6 bases at V and 10 bases at J, leaving 9 bases unmatched. CDR3 loop: CASSRYRAGEQFF. As DNA, the CDR3 is TGTGCCAGCAGTCGCTACCGAGCGGGGGAGCAGTTCTTC.

This chain joins TRBV20-1 and TRBJ2-7, with D perhaps matching TRBD1 or TRBD2 (5 bases each). V lost 3 bases to trimming and J lost 1 base, with 13 bases between them. This CDR3 has 14 amino acids. Per germline, CDR1 DFQATT and CDR2 SNEGSKA (reference sequence). The CDR3, as DNA: TGCAGTGCTAGTGATCCGGGACGGTCCTACGAGCAGTACTTC. This translates into CSASDPGRSYEQYF.